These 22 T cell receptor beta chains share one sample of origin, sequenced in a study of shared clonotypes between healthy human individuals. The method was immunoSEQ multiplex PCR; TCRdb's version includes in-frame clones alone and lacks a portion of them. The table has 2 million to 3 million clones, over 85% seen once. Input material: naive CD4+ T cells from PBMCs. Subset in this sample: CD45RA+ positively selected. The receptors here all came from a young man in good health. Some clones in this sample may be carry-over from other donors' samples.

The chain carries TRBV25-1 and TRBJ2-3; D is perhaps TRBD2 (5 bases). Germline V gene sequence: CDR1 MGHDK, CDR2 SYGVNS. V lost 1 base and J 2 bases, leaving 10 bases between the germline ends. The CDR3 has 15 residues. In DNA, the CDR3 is TGTGCCAGCAGTGAATTGAGCGGTATCACAGATACGCAGTATTTT. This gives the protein CASSELSGITDTQYF.

In DNA, the CDR3 is TGTGCCAGCAGCTTAAAGAGGCCGACGGGGGAGACCCAGTACTTC. Its translation is CASSLKRPTGETQYF. The rearrangement uses TRBV5-8 and TRBJ2-5, with D tentatively TRBD2 (5 bases). V was trimmed by 2 bases and J by 5 bases, leaving 16 bases between them. Germline V gene lookup returns CDR1 SGHTS and CDR2 YDEGEE. The CDR3 length is 15 residues.

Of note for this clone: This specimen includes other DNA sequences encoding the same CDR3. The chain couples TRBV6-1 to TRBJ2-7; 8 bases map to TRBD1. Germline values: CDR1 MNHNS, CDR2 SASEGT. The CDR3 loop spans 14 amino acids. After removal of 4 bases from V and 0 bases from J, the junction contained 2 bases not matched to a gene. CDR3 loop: CASSGQGSSYEQYF. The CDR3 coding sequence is TGTGCCAGCAGTGGACAGGGGAGCTCCTACGAGCAGTACTTC.

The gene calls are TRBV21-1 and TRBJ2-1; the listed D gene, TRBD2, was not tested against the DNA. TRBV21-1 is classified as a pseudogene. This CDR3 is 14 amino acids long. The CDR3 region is CASSTAVPGNEQFF. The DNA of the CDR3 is TGTGCCAGCAGCACAGCCGTTCCGGGGAATGAGCAGTTCTTC.

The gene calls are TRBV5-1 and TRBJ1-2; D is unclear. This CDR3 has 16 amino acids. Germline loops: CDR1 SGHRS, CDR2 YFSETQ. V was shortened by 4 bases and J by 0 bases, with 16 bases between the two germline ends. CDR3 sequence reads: CASSPRLTGANYGYTF. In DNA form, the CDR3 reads TGCGCCAGCAGCCCTCGCCTGACGGGCGCTAACTATGGCTACACCTTC.

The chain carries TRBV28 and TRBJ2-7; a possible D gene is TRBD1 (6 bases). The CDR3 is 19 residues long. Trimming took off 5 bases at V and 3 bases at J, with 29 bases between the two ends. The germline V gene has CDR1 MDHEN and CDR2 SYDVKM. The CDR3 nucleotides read TGTGCCAGCAGTGACACAGGGACGTTTAAGTTTGGGGGAGACTACGAGCAGTACTTC. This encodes CASSDTGTFKFGGDYEQYF.

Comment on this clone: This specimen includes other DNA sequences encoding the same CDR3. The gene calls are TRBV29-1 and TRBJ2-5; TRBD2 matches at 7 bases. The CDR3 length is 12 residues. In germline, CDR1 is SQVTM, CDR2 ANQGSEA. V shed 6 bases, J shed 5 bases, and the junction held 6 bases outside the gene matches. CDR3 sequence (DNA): TGCAGCGTGGAATTGGGGGGGGAGACCCAGTACTTC. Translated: CSVELGGETQYF.

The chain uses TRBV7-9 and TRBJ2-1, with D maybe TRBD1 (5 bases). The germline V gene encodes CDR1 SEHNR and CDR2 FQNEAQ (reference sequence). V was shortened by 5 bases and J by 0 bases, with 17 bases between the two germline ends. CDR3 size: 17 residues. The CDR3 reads CASSPKGAGNSYNEQFF. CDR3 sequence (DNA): TGTGCCAGCAGCCCCAAAGGGGCCGGAAACTCCTACAATGAGCAGTTCTTC.

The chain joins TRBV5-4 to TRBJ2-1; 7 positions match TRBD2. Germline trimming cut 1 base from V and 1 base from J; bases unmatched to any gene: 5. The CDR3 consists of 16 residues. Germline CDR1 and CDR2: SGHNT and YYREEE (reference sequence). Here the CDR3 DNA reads TGTGCCAGCAGCTTGATGGCGGGAGTATCCTACAATGAGCAGTTCTTC. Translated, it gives CASSLMAGVSYNEQFF.

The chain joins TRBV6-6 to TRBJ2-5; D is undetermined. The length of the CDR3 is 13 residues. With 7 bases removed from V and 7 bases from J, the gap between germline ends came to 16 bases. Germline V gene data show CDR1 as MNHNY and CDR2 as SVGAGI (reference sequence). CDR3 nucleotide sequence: TGTGCCAGCATGAAAGAGGCCAAAGGGACCCAGTACTTC. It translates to CASMKEAKGTQYF.

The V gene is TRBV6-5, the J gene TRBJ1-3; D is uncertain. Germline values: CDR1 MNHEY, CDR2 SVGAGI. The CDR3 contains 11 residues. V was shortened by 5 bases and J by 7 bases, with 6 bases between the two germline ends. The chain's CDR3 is CASSEWNTIYF. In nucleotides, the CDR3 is TGTGCCAGCAGTGAATGGAACACCATATATTTT.

The CDR3 nucleotides are TGTGCCAGTAGTATTTTCGGCAGGGGCACCTACGAGCAGTACTTC. Translated, it gives CASSIFGRGTYEQYF. The chain employs TRBV19 and TRBJ2-7; D may be TRBD1 (6 bases). Trimming removed 3 bases at V and 2 bases at J, with 14 bases between. The CDR3 spans 15 residues. Germline lookup yields CDR1 LNHDA and CDR2 SQIVND (reference sequence). Looking up the rest from reference TRBV19 and TRBJ2-7 gives the full variable domain: DGGITQSPKYLFRKEGQNVTLSCEQNLNHDAMYWYRQDPGQGLRLIYYSQIVNDFQKGDIAEGYSVSREKKESFPLTVTSAQKNPTAFYLCASSIFGRGTYEQYFGPGTRLTVT.

CDR3: CASSFGTGREQYF. Written as DNA, the CDR3 is TGTGCCAGCAGTTTCGGGACAGGGAGGGAGCAGTACTTC. V gene TRBV28 combines with J gene TRBJ2-7; 9 bases fit TRBD1. V trimming: 3 bases; J trimming: 7 bases; junction bases outside the gene matches: 4. This CDR3 region has 13 residues. Germline V gene sequence: CDR1 MDHEN, CDR2 SYDVKM.

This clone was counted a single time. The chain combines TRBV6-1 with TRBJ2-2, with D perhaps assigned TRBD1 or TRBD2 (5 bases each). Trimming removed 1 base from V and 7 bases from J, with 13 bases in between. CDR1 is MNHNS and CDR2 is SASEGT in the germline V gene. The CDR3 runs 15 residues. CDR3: CASSEGRRGDGELFF. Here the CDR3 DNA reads TGTGCCAGCAGTGAAGGAAGACGAGGGGACGGGGAGCTGTTTTTT.

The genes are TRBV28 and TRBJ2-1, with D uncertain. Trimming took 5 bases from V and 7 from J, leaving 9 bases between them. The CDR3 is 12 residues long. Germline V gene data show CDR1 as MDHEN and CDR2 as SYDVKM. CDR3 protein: CASSQIRNEQFF. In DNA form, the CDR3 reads TGTGCCAGCAGTCAGATAAGGAATGAGCAGTTCTTC. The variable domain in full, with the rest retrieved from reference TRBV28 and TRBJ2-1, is DVKVTQSSRYLVKRTGEKVFLECVQDMDHENMFWYRQDPGLGLRLIYFSYDVKMKEKGDIPEGYSVSREKKERFSLILESASTNQTSMYLCASSQIRNEQFFGPGTRLTVL.

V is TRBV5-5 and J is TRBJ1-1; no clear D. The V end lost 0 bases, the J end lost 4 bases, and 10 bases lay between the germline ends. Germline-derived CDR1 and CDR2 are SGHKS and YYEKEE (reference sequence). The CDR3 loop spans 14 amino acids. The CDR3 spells CASSLGEWGTEAFF. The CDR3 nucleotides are TGTGCCAGCAGCTTGGGAGAATGGGGCACTGAAGCTTTCTTT.

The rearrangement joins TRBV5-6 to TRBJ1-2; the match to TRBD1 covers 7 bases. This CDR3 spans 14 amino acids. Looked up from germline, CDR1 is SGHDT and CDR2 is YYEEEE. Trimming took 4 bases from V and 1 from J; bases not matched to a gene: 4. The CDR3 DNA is TGTGCCAGCAGCACCCGGGACAGTAACTATGGCTACACCTTC. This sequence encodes CASSTRDSNYGYTF.

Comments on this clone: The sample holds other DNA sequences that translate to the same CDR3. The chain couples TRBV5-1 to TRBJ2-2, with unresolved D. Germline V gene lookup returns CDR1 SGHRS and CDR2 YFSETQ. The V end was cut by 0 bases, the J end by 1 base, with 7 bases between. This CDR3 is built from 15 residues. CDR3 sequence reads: CASSLAGRNTGELFF. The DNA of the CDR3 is TGCGCCAGCAGCTTGGCCGGCAGGAACACCGGGGAGCTGTTTTTT.

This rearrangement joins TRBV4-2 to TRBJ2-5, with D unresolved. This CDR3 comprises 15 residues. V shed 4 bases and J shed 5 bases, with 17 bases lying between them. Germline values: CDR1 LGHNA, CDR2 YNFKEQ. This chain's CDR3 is CASSLPGPTSETQYF. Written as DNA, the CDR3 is TGTGCCAGCAGCCTTCCCGGTCCTACTTCGGAGACCCAGTACTTC.

The CDR3 sequence is CASSQVPGTSGSSYNEQFF. The CDR3 DNA reads TGCGCCAGCAGCCAAGTACCCGGGACTAGCGGGAGCTCCTACAATGAGCAGTTCTTC. V usage is TRBV4-3 and J usage is TRBJ2-1, with 14 bases identical to TRBD2. CDR1 is LGHNA, CDR2 YSLEER, per germline. The CDR3 is made up of 19 amino acids. The trim removed 1 base at V and 0 bases at J, leaving 5 bases unmatched.

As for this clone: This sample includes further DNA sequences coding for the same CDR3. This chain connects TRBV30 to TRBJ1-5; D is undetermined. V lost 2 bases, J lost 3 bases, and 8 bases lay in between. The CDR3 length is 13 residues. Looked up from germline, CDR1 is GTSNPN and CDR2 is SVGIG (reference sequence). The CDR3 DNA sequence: TGTGCCTGGAGTCCCCAATCCAATCAGCCCCAGCATTTT. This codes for CAWSPQSNQPQHF.

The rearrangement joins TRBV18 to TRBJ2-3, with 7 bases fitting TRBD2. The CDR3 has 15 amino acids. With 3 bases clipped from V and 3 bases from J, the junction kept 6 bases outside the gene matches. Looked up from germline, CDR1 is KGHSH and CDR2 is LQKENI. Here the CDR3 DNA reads TGTGCCAGCTCACCTAATATGGGAGGGACAGATACGCAGTATTTT. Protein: CASSPNMGGTDTQYF.